This T cell receptor beta chain stems from a study of cytomegalovirus exposure and HLA in healthy donors. General study points: In an earlier analysis, most TCR beta V segments were productive about 90% or about 30% of the time.

V was cut by 5 bases and J by 1 base, with 13 bases left in between. The CDR3 is 15 amino acids. CDR1 is MNHNS and CDR2 is SASEGT in the germline V gene. The PCR was carried out with 60 Vbeta primers and 13 Jbeta primers. Sequencing was performed with immunoSEQ multiplex PCR; in TCRdb, only in-frame clones are kept and a portion is missing. The profile shows more than 200,000 clones, about 83% of them singletons. As to this clone: The antigen is undetermined.

Specimen: PBMCs. V is TRBV6-1 and J is TRBJ2-3, with a possible D match to TRBD1 (6 bases). The receptor was isolated from a girl aged 10-17 years in good health and CMV-seronegative. CDR3 protein: CASSLTGSRTDTQYF. Written as DNA, the CDR3 is TGTGCCAGCAGTCTCACAGGGTCCCGCACAGATACGCAGTATTTT.